This is a list of T cell receptor beta chains from one sample in a study of T-cell memory formation after mild COVID-19. TCRdb re-called the 5' RACE reads through MiXCR, storing one row per CDR3 protein. Of 300,000 or so distinct CDR3 sequences in the sample, 15% to 20% are singletons; the top ten hold around a fifth. The sample consisted of PBMCs or a T cell subset sorted from them (not recorded which). These receptors came from a man younger than 35 who had mild COVID-19 (a few samples of this study predate the infection). Cell type and time point are not known. Both conserved end residues are part of each CDR3. Clone sizes are given selectively: once, few, many, or a class where the clone is expanded.

.	TRBV14	CASSLGTSMAEKLFF
few	TRBV10-3	CAISESDPTYEQYF
.	TRBV19	CASRYPVQANMNTEAFF
few	TRBV7-3	CASSSQYNEQFF
.	TRBV7-2	CASSLGTRKDTQYF
.	TRBV7-9	CASTSTRAGANVLTF
.	TRBV12-3/TRBV12-4	CASSLSVEDTQYF
many	TRBV12-3/TRBV12-4	CASTQRAQQETQYF
.	TRBV12-3/TRBV12-4	CASRAGVNSNQPQHF
.	TRBV5-1	CASSPGMGTGELFF
.	TRBV7-9	CASSLGGPGNEQFF
.	TRBV6-2/TRBV6-3	CASGEAIQPQHF
few	TRBV7-9	CASSTGQYEQYF
few	TRBV7-9	CASRMVGSGTEAFF
.	TRBV6-2/TRBV6-3	CASSPAGWAETQYF
.	TRBV7-3	CASSRGLTDTQYF
few	TRBV29-1	CSDLDRRADTQYF
few	TRBV11-2	CASSLAQSSYTQYF
.	TRBV12-3/TRBV12-4	CASSFVQGLGETQYF
.	TRBV4-2	CASSRADRAGQPQHF
.	TRBV28	CASSLGFNTEAFF
.	TRBV4-2	CASRLGVVTQYF
.	TRBV7-8	CANQPDLNTGELFF
many	TRBV15	CATSRDQGQRAFF
.	TRBV7-2	CASSSGPGGTQYF
.	TRBV27	CASSLSPGEPQETQYF
few	TRBV21-1	CASSRRDEQFF
.	TRBV25-1	CASSVSGDGEQFF
.	TRBV29-1	CSVGLRQVNEKLFF
few	TRBV3-1	CASSPGNAGTGELFF
many	TRBV20-1	CSASRGDGFYEQYF
few	TRBV4-3	CASSREGHRGSEQFF
.	TRBV5-1	CASSLEVGATDTQYF
many	TRBV6-5	CASSYGRGYGYTF
many	TRBV5-6	CASSWLKGGSSYNEQFF
few	TRBV15	CATSRGGRIHEQFF
.	TRBV4-3	CASTSAFGLALETQYF
few	TRBV24-1	CATSDWDEGSNTGELFF
.	TRBV12-3/TRBV12-4	CASSPGRGVPDTKYF
many	TRBV4-3	CASSQDFRGIYEQYF
many	TRBV12-3/TRBV12-4	CASSPRRMNTEAFF
.	TRBV4-1	CASSHGQKDTIYF
.	TRBV5-1	CASSYGTGDSPLHF
.	TRBV20-1	CSARDLVPAKNIQYF
.	TRBV7-9	CASSFRGGRQTQYF
few	TRBV4-2	CASGERDIHPSLGANVLTF
few	TRBV2	CASQGQERNQPQHF
.	TRBV12-3/TRBV12-4	CASSKTGGSSNEQFF
many	TRBV5-1	CASSLGVIRTDTQYF
.	TRBV20-1	CSANLGTGSFNEKLFF
many	TRBV12-3/TRBV12-4	CASTDRDTQYF
many	TRBV7-2	CASSSHHGTEAFF
.	TRBV7-6	CASSSSLAGGSYEQYF
few	TRBV4-1	CASSQVGPNTEAFF
.	TRBV5-1	CASSTPGTVSYEQYF